The 14 T cell receptor beta chains presented below share a single source sample, sequenced in a study of T-cell reconstitution after alpha-beta-depleted transplantation in children. Construction of the TCRbeta library involved unique molecular identifiers. Via MiXCR, TCRdb re-called the PCR reads, giving one row per CDR3 protein. The table records about 270,000 distinct CDR3 sequences, nearly 10% of them present only once. Sequenced here: PBMCs from the stem cell graft donor, sampled from the stem cell graft. All receptors come from a human donor who donated a stem cell graft to a child with SCID.

This clonotype was seen only a few times. The chain uses TRBV7-8 and TRBJ2-5; 13 bases are a match to TRBD2. The CDR3 covers 16 residues. The J segment lost 5 bases and the V segment lost 3 bases, leaving 6 bases of the junction unmatched. The germline CDR1 and CDR2 sequences are SGHVS and FQNEAQ. The CDR3: CASSFPTSGGMETQYF. The CDR3, as DNA: TGTGCCAGCAGCTTCCCGACTAGCGGGGGGATGGAGACCCAGTACTTC.

This clonotype was seen only once. This chain connects TRBV5-6 to TRBJ2-3; D may be TRBD1 (6 bases). This CDR3 has 16 residues. The ends were cut back, 4 bases at V and 1 base at J, with 16 bases in the middle. Germline V gene sequence: CDR1 SGHDT, CDR2 YYEEEE. The CDR3 is CASSATTGRRTDTQYF. In nucleotides, the CDR3 is TGTGCCAGCAGCGCTACCACAGGGAGACGCACAGATACGCAGTATTTT.

J is TRBJ1-2 and V is TRBV7-8; possible D gene TRBD1, 6 bases. Germline CDR1 and CDR2: SGHVS and FQNEAQ. Trimming pared 8 bases from V and 4 bases from J, leaving 17 bases between. This CDR3 comprises 14 residues. The CDR3 protein is CASQPQGTGYGYTF. The CDR3 nucleotides read TGTGCCAGCCAACCCCAGGGGACGGGCTATGGCTACACCTTC.

In its sample, this clonotype was seen a few times. V is TRBV7-9 and J is TRBJ2-5; D gene uncertain. Germline V gene sequence: CDR1 SEHNR, CDR2 FQNEAQ (reference sequence). V was clipped by 5 bases and J by 5 bases, with 15 bases between them. CDR3 length equals 14 residues. The CDR3 protein is CASSQPDGWETQYF. The CDR3 region has the DNA TGTGCCAGCAGCCAACCCGACGGATGGGAGACCCAGTACTTC.

The CDR3 DNA reads TGTGCCAGCAGCCCCAGTGCAGTCCGGGCCTACAATGAGCAGTTCTTC. Its translation: CASSPSAVRAYNEQFF. This sequence joins TRBV12-3 or TRBV12-4 and TRBJ2-1; D is unresolved. The CDR3 extends over 16 amino acids. V dropped 6 bases and J dropped 2 bases, with 17 bases sitting between them.

The chain employs TRBV10-3 and TRBJ2-7; tentative D call: TRBD2 (5 bases). The CDR3 length is 15 residues. The germline V gene encodes CDR1 ENHRY and CDR2 SYGVKD. V dropped 3 bases and J dropped 3 bases, with 15 bases sitting between them. The CDR3 nucleotides read TGTGCCATCAGTGATATGACTTTCGGAGGCTACGAGCAGTACTTC. The encoded protein is CAISDMTFGGYEQYF.

This clonotype showed up just a few times. The chain uses TRBV12-3 or TRBV12-4 and TRBJ1-1; D uncertain. The CDR3 extends over 12 amino acids. Trimming pared 6 bases from V and 7 bases from J, leaving 12 bases between. The CDR3 loop is CASSIPRGEAFF. The CDR3 region has the DNA TGTGCCAGCAGCATCCCCCGGGGTGAAGCTTTCTTT.

This clonotype came up many times. The chain employs TRBV15 and TRBJ2-7; no clear D. Germline CDR1 and CDR2: LNHNV and YYDKDF (reference sequence). The CDR3 covers 12 residues. Trimming stripped 0 bases from V and 5 bases from J, with 5 bases between. The chain's CDR3 is CATSREINEQYF. CDR3 bases: TGTGCCACCAGCAGAGAAATCAACGAGCAGTACTTC.

This clonotype was seen many times. The V and J genes are TRBV6-5 and TRBJ1-2; D is unresolved. V was pared by 2 bases and J by 8 bases, with 9 bases between. This CDR3 is built from 12 residues. The germline V gene has CDR1 MNHEY and CDR2 SVGAGI. The CDR3 DNA is TGTGCCAGCAGTTACGGGGTATGGGGCTACACCTTC. Protein product: CASSYGVWGYTF.

As for this clonotype: Its ends do not fully match the called genes, so a read error is possible. The rearrangement links TRBV12-3 or TRBV12-4 to TRBJ2-1, with 8 bases that match TRBD1. CDR3 length equals 15 residues. This CDR3 reads CASSLGTGRYIEQFF. The CDR3 DNA reads TGTGCCAGCAGTTTAGGGACAGGGCGGTACATTGAGCAGTTCTTC.

This clonotype has just a few counts. The chain combines TRBV4-1 with TRBJ2-3; D not resolved. Per germline, CDR1 MGHRA and CDR2 YSYEKL. The ends were cut back, 0 bases at V and 2 bases at J, with 9 bases in the middle. The CDR3 totals 15 residues. The CDR3 DNA reads as TGCGCCAGCAGCCAAGATCTTATAGCCACAGATACGCAGTATTTT. Translating gives CASSQDLIATDTQYF.

The rearrangement links TRBV12-5 to TRBJ2-1; TRBD1 matches 8 bases. Trimming at V came to 6 bases and at J to 5 bases, leaving 15 bases not matched to a gene. Germline CDR1 is LGHNT and CDR2 is FRNRAP. CDR3 length: 17 amino acids. CDR3 nucleotides: TGTGCTAGTGGACTGGGGCAGGGGGCTAGGCTGAACAATGAGCAGTTCTTC. Residues: CASGLGQGARLNNEQFF.

Details on this clonotype: A much more abundant neighbour one base away suggests this may be a read error. The CDR3 sequence is CASSSTSGGTNEQFF. CDR3 nucleotide sequence: TGTGCCAGCAGCTCGACTAGCGGGGGGACCAATGAGCAGTTCTTC. This chain uses TRBV7-6 with TRBJ2-1, with 13 bases aligning to TRBD2. Losses at the gene ends were 4 bases for V and 6 bases for J; bases not matched to a gene: 3. This CDR3 spans 15 amino acids. Germline V gene lookup returns CDR1 SGHVS and CDR2 FNYEAQ. The whole variable domain, remainder taken from reference TRBV7-6 and TRBJ2-1, is GAGVSQSPRYKVTKRGQDVALRCDPISGHVSLYWYRQALGQGPEFLTYFNYEAQQDKSGLPNDRFSAERPEGSISTLTIQRTEQRDSAMYRCASSSTSGGTNEQFFGPGTRLTVL.

The sample holds a few counts of this clonotype. The chain joins TRBV27 to TRBJ2-4; 10 bases are shared with TRBD1. V gave up 4 bases and J gave up 6 bases; unmatched junction bases: 6. The germline gives CDR1 MNHEY, CDR2 SMNVEV (reference sequence). There are 15 residues in the CDR3. CDR3 sequence (DNA): TGTGCCAGCAGTTCGACAGGGGGCGCAGGAAACATTCAGTACTTC. This encodes CASSSTGGAGNIQYF.